This entry is about one T cell receptor (beta chain). The protocol was immunoSEQ multiplex PCR, while the TCRdb copy is restricted to in-frame clones and leaves out a portion. The repertoire holds 100,000 to 150,000 clones, with about 88% as singletons. CDR3 length equals 17 residues. Germline CDR1 SGHVS, CDR2 FQNEAQ. J was trimmed by 1 base and V by 3 bases; bases with no gene match: 9. The sample originates from a study of control samples from healthy donors and cancer patients. Sequenced: blood. This receptor was taken from a middle-aged man in good health. V gene TRBV7-8 combines with J gene TRBJ1-5, with 7 positions matching TRBD1. The CDR3 loop is CASSFSRQGVSNQPQHF. The CDR3 DNA sequence: TGTGCCAGCAGCTTCTCCCGACAGGGTGTAAGCAATCAGCCCCAGCATTTT.